These T cell receptor beta chains were read from a single sample in a study of T cells in lung cancer brain metastases. The data were produced by immunoSEQ multiplex PCR, yet TCRdb's version contains in-frame clones alone and is incomplete. Among about 2,000 clones, roughly 91% were seen once, and the ten largest hold around 5%. Material: tumor tissue from the primary lung tumor. These TCRs come from a woman in her thirties with non-small cell lung cancer. Each CDR3 is given with its conserved first and last residue. The order of the fields is D gene, CDR3 length, clone size, J gene, V gene, CDR3 protein, CDR3 DNA. The D gene is left open where the match is weak. Some rows mark clone size as missing; the rest say once, few, many or name a class of expanded clone.

>TRBD2|14|NA|TRBJ2-3|TRBV19
CASSIMGNAGGQYF
TGTGCCAGTAGTATCATGGGTAACGCGGGAGGGCAGTATTTT
>NA|16|NA|TRBJ2-1|TRBV19
CASSIAPGTVANEQFF
TGTGCCAGTAGTATAGCACCGGGGACTGTAGCAAATGAGCAGTTCTTC
>NA|15|NA|TRBJ2-2|TRBV29-1
CSAEGTLRNTGELFF
TGCAGCGCCGAGGGCACCTTAAGGAACACCGGGGAGCTGTTTTTT
>TRBD2|15|NA|TRBJ2-7|TRBV7-8
CASSFRTSGRDEQYF
TGTGCCAGCAGCTTTAGGACTAGCGGGAGGGACGAGCAGTACTTC
>NA|15|NA|TRBJ2-5|TRBV4-1
CASSQDGGIGETQYF
TGCGCCAGCAGCCAAGACGGGGGAATCGGTGAGACCCAGTACTTC
>NA|11|NA|TRBJ2-3|TRBV6-6
CASSPVDTQYF
TGTGCCAGCAGCCCCGTGGATACGCAGTATTTT
>TRBD2|16|NA|TRBJ2-3|TRBV19
CASSMRREGQADTQYF
TGTGCCAGTAGTATGAGGCGGGAGGGCCAGGCAGATACGCAGTATTTT
>NA|11|NA|TRBJ2-3|TRBV13
CASSLADTQYF
TGTGCCAGCAGCTTAGCAGATACGCAGTATTTT
>TRBD1|16|NA|TRBJ2-5|TRBV6-5
CASSYRDDRGGETQYF
TGTGCCAGCAGTTACAGGGACGACAGGGGGGGGGAGACCCAGTACTTC
>TRBD1|17|few|TRBJ2-3|TRBV15
CATSRDPGQDPTDTQYF
TGTGCCACCAGCAGAGATCCCGGACAGGATCCCACAGATACGCAGTATTTT
>NA|14|once|TRBJ2-5|TRBV14
CASSPQGGRETQYF
TGTGCCAGCAGCCCTCAGGGAGGCCGGGAGACCCAGTACTTC
>TRBD1|15|once|TRBJ1-5|TRBV5-1
CASSLGSRGDQPQHF
TGTGCCAGCAGCTTGGGGTCCAGGGGGGACCAGCCCCAGCATTTT
>NA|15|NA|TRBJ2-1|TRBV6-5
CASSYGDRNHNEQFF
TGTGCCAGCAGTTACGGCGACAGGAACCACAATGAGCAGTTCTTC
>TRBD1|15|NA|TRBJ2-5|TRBV27
CASARDRDLQETQYF
TGTGCCAGCGCTAGGGACAGGGACCTCCAAGAGACCCAGTACTTC
>NA|13|NA|TRBJ2-7|TRBV4-3
CASSQEVSNEQYF
TGCGCCAGCAGCCAAGAAGTTAGCAACGAGCAGTACTTC
>NA|14|NA|TRBJ2-5|TRBV2
CASKQEGIQETQYF
TGTGCCAGCAAGCAGGAGGGAATTCAAGAGACCCAGTACTTC
>NA|10|NA|TRBJ1-2|TRBV19
CATAHGGETF
TGTGCCACCGCACACGGGGGGGAGACCTTC
>NA|14|once|TRBJ1-2|TRBV9
CASSVISQPHGYTF
TGTGCCAGCAGCGTAATCTCCCAGCCGCATGGCTACACCTTC
>NA|15|once|TRBJ1-3|TRBV7-8
CASSLQQFTGNTIYF
TGTGCCAGCAGCTTACAACAATTCACTGGAAACACCATATATTTT
>NA|15|NA|TRBJ2-3|TRBV19
CASRKPGLTSDTQYF
TGTGCCAGTAGGAAACCGGGACTTACGTCAGATACGCAGTATTTT